Shown below are 25 T cell receptor beta chains from a single sample sequenced in a study of cytomegalovirus exposure and HLA in healthy donors. The PCR employed 60 Vbeta primers together with 13 Jbeta primers. Assay used: immunoSEQ multiplex PCR; TCRdb lists only in-frame clones, some missing. This sample's table has 85,000 to 110,000 clones. The specimen sequenced was PBMCs. These receptors were taken from a man aged 35-49 years in good health and CMV-seronegative.

The chain uses TRBV11-2 and TRBJ2-2; TRBD2 might be the D (5 bases). This CDR3 is 15 amino acids long. The germline V and J ends were trimmed by 1 base and 3 bases, with 9 bases remaining between them. Per the germline V gene, CDR1 is SGHAT and CDR2 is FQNNGV. This CDR3 reads CASSLVRTDTGELFF. The CDR3 DNA follows: TGTGCCAGCAGCTTAGTTCGGACTGACACCGGGGAGCTGTTTTTT.

The chain links TRBV12-5 to TRBJ2-1; no firm D call. The germline CDR1 and CDR2 sequences are LGHNT and FRNRAP. V was cut by 2 bases and J by 9 bases, with 14 bases left in between. This CDR3 is built from 14 residues. Here the CDR3 reads CASGLTPNVGEQFF. The CDR3 nucleotides are TGTGCTAGTGGTTTGACGCCCAACGTCGGTGAGCAGTTCTTC.

The chain uses TRBV19 and TRBJ1-5; 7 nucleotides align to TRBD1. Germline-derived CDR1 and CDR2 are LNHDA and SQIVND (reference sequence). V shed 3 bases and J 14 bases; nucleotides not matched to a gene: 16. The length of the CDR3 is 15 residues. CDR3: CASSIHINRGPLEHF. As DNA, the CDR3 is TGTGCCAGTAGTATTCACATCAACAGGGGCCCACTGGAGCATTTT.

The chain is built from TRBV29-1 and TRBJ2-1; no definite D call. V was shortened by 4 bases and J by 10 bases, with 11 bases between the two germline ends. The CDR3 extends over 11 amino acids. The germline V gene encodes CDR1 SQVTM and CDR2 ANQGSEA. CDR3 residues: CSVALTQEQFF. DNA of the CDR3: TGCAGCGTTGCCCTGACACAGGAGCAGTTCTTC.

The V call is TRBV4-2, the J call TRBJ2-5; 8 bases are a match to TRBD1. The CDR3 runs to 14 residues. V lost 2 bases, J lost 5 bases, and 4 bases stayed unmatched. Germline CDR1 and CDR2: LGHNA and YNFKEQ. The CDR3 DNA is TGTGCCAGCAGCCAACGCCAGGGGGCCGAGACCCAGTACTTC. Protein: CASSQRQGAETQYF.

V and J are TRBV30 and TRBJ1-5; 11 bases fit TRBD1. V trimming: 0 bases; J trimming: 0 bases; junction bases outside the gene matches: 7. The CDR3 covers 18 residues. CDR1 and CDR2 from the germline V gene are GTSNPN and SVGIG (reference sequence). The CDR3, as DNA: TGTGCCTGGAGTGTGGGACAGGGGGGATTCTATAGCAATCAGCCCCAGCATTTT. This gives the protein CAWSVGQGGFYSNQPQHF.

By frequency, this clone is medium-sized. The chain joins TRBV15 to TRBJ2-6, with a weak D call TRBD2 (6 bases). Germline lookup yields CDR1 LNHNV and CDR2 YYDKDF (reference sequence). The CDR3 runs to 16 residues. V was trimmed by 0 bases and J by 2 bases, leaving 8 bases between them. The CDR3 DNA reads as TGTGCCACCAGCAGAGATCGGGAGACTGGGGCCAACGTCCTGACTTTC. This gives the protein CATSRDRETGANVLTF.

J is TRBJ1-4 and V is TRBV29-1; 8 nucleotides agree with TRBD1. In germline, CDR1 is SQVTM, CDR2 ANQGSEA. With 6 bases clipped from V and 3 bases from J, the junction kept 9 bases outside the gene matches. CDR3 length: 15 amino acids. CDR3 loop: CSVTGTGPSNEKLFF. In DNA, the CDR3 is TGCAGCGTGACAGGGACAGGCCCTTCTAATGAAAAACTGTTTTTT.

The chain uses TRBV6-1 and TRBJ1-3; 11 nucleotides align to TRBD1. Germline values: CDR1 MNHNS, CDR2 SASEGT. The CDR3 covers 15 residues. Trimming cost V 6 bases and J 1 base; bases outside gene matches: 2. The DNA of the CDR3 is TGTGCCAGCAGCGGACAGGGGGCGTCTGGAAACACCATATATTTT. Protein: CASSGQGASGNTIYF.

The chain joins TRBV5-1 to TRBJ2-5; 10 bases match TRBD1. Germline V gene data show CDR1 as SGHRS and CDR2 as YFSETQ. This CDR3 has 16 residues. Trimming at V came to 3 bases and at J to 6 bases, leaving 11 bases not matched to a gene. The CDR3 DNA sequence: TGCGCCAGCAGCTCAATCACCGGGACAGGGGTGAAGACCCAGTACTTC. Translated: CASSSITGTGVKTQYF.

The V call is TRBV7-2, the J call TRBJ2-7; the match to TRBD2 covers 8 bases. The CDR3 covers 14 residues. V shed 6 bases and J 2 bases; nucleotides not matched to a gene: 6. Germline CDR1 is SGHTA and CDR2 is FQGNSA. The CDR3 DNA sequence: TGTGCCAGCAGACGGGGGGGTCCTCCCTACGAGCAGTACTTC. Translated, it gives CASRRGGPPYEQYF.

The V call is TRBV9, the J call TRBJ2-2; 9 bases fit TRBD2. V shed 0 bases and J 5 bases; nucleotides not matched to a gene: 5. This CDR3 is 16 amino acids long. Germline lookup yields CDR1 SGDLS and CDR2 YYNGEE. Here the CDR3 DNA reads TGTGCCAGCAGCGTAGGAGTTAGCGGGAGAACCGGGGAGCTGTTTTTT. This codes for CASSVGVSGRTGELFF.

The rearrangement links TRBV11-3 to TRBJ2-5, with D maybe TRBD2 (6 bases). Trimming pared 1 base from V and 5 bases from J, leaving 14 bases between. Germline V gene lookup returns CDR1 SGHNT and CDR2 YENEEA. This CDR3 has 15 amino acids. The CDR3 reads CASSLGGGVGETQYF. CDR3 nucleotides: TGTGCCAGCAGCTTAGGGGGCGGGGTAGGGGAGACCCAGTACTTC.

The V gene is TRBV5-1, the J gene TRBJ2-5; 7 bases align to TRBD1. Germline CDR1 and CDR2: SGHRS and YFSETQ. The CDR3 extends over 16 amino acids. The V segment lost 0 bases and the J segment 6 bases; nucleotides outside the gene matches: 11. CDR3 protein: CASSLVPGGIGKTQYF. In DNA, the CDR3 is TGCGCCAGCAGCTTGGTGCCAGGGGGAATTGGGAAGACCCAGTACTTC.

The chain employs TRBV19 and TRBJ1-5; D not certain. V lost 5 bases, J lost 3 bases, and 14 bases lay in between. The CDR3 has 15 amino acids. Germline V lookup: CDR1 LNHDA, CDR2 SQIVND (reference sequence). The CDR3 reads CASSGGEQPNQPQHF. The CDR3 DNA reads TGTGCCAGTAGTGGCGGGGAACAGCCCAATCAGCCCCAGCATTTT.

The V call is TRBV2, the J call TRBJ2-5, with D possibly TRBD2 on 5 matching bases. With 2 bases removed from V and 5 bases from J, the gap between germline ends came to 6 bases. Looked up from germline, CDR1 is SNHLY and CDR2 is FYNNEI. CDR3 length equals 12 residues. The CDR3 spells CASSESGETQYF. CDR3 bases: TGTGCCAGCAGTGAATCGGGGGAGACCCAGTACTTC. The full variable domain, in which reference TRBV2 and TRBJ2-5 provide the parts outside the CDR3, is EPEVTQTPSHQVTQMGQEVILRCVPISNHLYFYWYRQILGQKVEFLVSFYNNEISEKSEIFDDQFSVERPDGSNFTLKIRSTKLEDSAMYFCASSESGETQYFGPGTRLLVL.

The chain joins TRBV29-1 to TRBJ2-5; 7 bases match TRBD2. This CDR3 spans 15 amino acids. V dropped 6 bases and J dropped 4; count of bases not matched to a gene: 14. Germline-derived CDR1 and CDR2 are SQVTM and ANQGSEA. As DNA, the CDR3 is TGCAGCGTCCCTACCGGGATACCGGGGGGAGAGACCCAGTACTTC. Protein product: CSVPTGIPGGETQYF.

The V call is TRBV7-2, the J call TRBJ2-5, with 7 bases lining up with TRBD2. V was clipped by 7 bases and J by 5 bases; unmatched bases: 13. Germline V gene lookup returns CDR1 SGHTA and CDR2 FQGNSA. The CDR3 has 15 amino acids. CDR3 amino acids: CASTGGASGRETQYF. CDR3 DNA sequence: TGTGCCAGCACCGGAGGAGCTAGCGGACGGGAGACCCAGTACTTC.

CDR3 DNA: TGTGCCAGCTCACCACCGTCGGGAGCCTACGAGCAGTACTTC. Its translation: CASSPPSGAYEQYF. The chain links TRBV18 to TRBJ2-7; D possibly corresponds to TRBD2 (6 bases). The CDR3 contains 14 residues. Germline V gene data show CDR1 as KGHSH and CDR2 as LQKENI. V lost 0 bases and J 2 bases, leaving 8 bases between the germline ends.

CDR3 region: CASSYSNGGGQETQYF. DNA of the CDR3: TGTGCCAGCAGTTACTCGAACGGCGGGGGACAAGAGACCCAGTACTTC. This rearrangement joins TRBV6-5 to TRBJ2-5; the match to TRBD2 covers 7 bases. Germline CDR1 is MNHEY and CDR2 is SVGAGI. The trim removed 0 bases at V and 2 bases at J, leaving 6 bases unmatched. The CDR3 loop spans 16 amino acids.

The chain couples TRBV10-3 to TRBJ1-4; D possibly corresponds to TRBD1 (5 bases). Germline V gene data show CDR1 as ENHRY and CDR2 as SYGVKD. The CDR3 loop spans 19 amino acids. The V end lost 2 bases, the J end lost 0 bases, and 19 bases lay between the germline ends. CDR3 bases: TGTGCCATCAGTGAGACATACGGGGGGAACAGTGCAACTAATGAAAAACTGTTTTTT. Translating gives CAISETYGGNSATNEKLFF.

The chain couples TRBV18 to TRBJ2-3; tentatively, D is TRBD1 (6 bases). The germline V and J ends were trimmed by 3 bases and 4 bases, with 11 bases remaining between them. The CDR3 covers 14 residues. Germline V gene lookup returns CDR1 KGHSH and CDR2 LQKENI. CDR3: CASSPIGGSDTQYF. The CDR3 DNA is TGTGCCAGCTCACCGATAGGGGGTTCAGATACGCAGTATTTT. The complete variable domain, with remaining parts taken from reference TRBV18 and TRBJ2-3, reads NAGVMQNPRHLVRRRGQEARLRCSPMKGHSHVYWYRQLPEEGLKFMVYLQKENIIDESGMPKERFSAEFPKEGPSILRIQQVVRGDSAAYFCASSPIGGSDTQYFGPGTRLTVL.

The chain carries TRBV6-6 and TRBJ1-2, with D unclear. This CDR3 comprises 11 residues. Germline V gives CDR1 MNHNY, CDR2 SVGAGI (reference sequence). V shed 6 bases and J shed 4 bases, with 6 bases lying between them. CDR3 sequence (DNA): TGTGCCAGCAGCAGTCTCTATGGCTACACCTTC. Protein sequence: CASSSLYGYTF.

The rearrangement uses TRBV9 and TRBJ2-1, with a possible D match to TRBD2 (6 bases). The CDR3 is 15 residues long. The germline gives CDR1 SGDLS, CDR2 YYNGEE. Trimming took off 0 bases at V and 1 base at J, with 8 bases between the two ends. The CDR3 sequence: CASSVAGESYNEQFF. The CDR3 coding sequence is TGTGCCAGCAGCGTAGCGGGAGAGTCCTACAATGAGCAGTTCTTC.

The V call is TRBV11-2, the J call TRBJ1-1; perhaps TRBD1 as D (5 bases). The CDR3 is 17 residues long. V was cut by 6 bases and J by 4 bases, with 24 bases left in between. Germline V gene data show CDR1 as SGHAT and CDR2 as FQNNGV. The CDR3 nucleotides are TGTGCCAGCAGTCGACCAAACCTGGGACTATGGGGCACTGAAGCTTTCTTT. Its translation: CASSRPNLGLWGTEAFF.